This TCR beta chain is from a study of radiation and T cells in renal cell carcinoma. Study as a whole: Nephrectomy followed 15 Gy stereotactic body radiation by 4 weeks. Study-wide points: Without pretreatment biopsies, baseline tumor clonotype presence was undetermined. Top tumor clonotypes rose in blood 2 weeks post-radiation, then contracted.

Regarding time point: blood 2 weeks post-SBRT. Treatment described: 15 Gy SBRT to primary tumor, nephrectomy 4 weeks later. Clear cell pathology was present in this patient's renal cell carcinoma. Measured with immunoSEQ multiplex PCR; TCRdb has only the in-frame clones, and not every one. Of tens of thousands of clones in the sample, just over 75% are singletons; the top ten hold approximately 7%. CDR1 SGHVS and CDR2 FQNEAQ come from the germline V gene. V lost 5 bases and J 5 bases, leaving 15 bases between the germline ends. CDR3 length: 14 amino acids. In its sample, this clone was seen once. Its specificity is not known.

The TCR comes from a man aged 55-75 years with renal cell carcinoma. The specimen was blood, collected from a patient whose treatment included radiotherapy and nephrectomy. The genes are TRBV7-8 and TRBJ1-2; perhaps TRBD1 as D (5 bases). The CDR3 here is CASSHFKTDYGYTF. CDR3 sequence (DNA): TGTGCCAGCAGCCATTTTAAGACAGATTATGGCTACACCTTC.